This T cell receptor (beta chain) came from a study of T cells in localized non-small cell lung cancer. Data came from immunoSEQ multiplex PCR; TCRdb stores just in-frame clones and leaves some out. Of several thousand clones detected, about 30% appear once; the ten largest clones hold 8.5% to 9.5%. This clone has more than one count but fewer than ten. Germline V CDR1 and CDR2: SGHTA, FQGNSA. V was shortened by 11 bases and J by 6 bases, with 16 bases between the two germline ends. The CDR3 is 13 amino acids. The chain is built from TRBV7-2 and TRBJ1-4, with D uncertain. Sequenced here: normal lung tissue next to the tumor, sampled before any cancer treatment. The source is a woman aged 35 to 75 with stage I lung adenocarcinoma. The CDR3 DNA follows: TGTGCCGGGTCTACCGGACCTCATGAAAAACTGTTTTTT. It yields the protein CAGSTGPHEKLFF.